The TCR beta chain under discussion was sequenced for a study of control samples from healthy donors and cancer patients. TCRdb's table, derived via immunoSEQ multiplex PCR, lists solely in-frame clones and lacks some. In the table there are tens of thousands of clones, about 87% of which are singletons. Germline trimming cut 9 bases from V and 10 bases from J; bases unmatched to any gene: 10. This CDR3 has 15 amino acids. The V gene's germline CDR1 is LGHNT and CDR2 FRNRAP. This receptor was obtained from a man aged 50 to 60 in good health. This chain joins TRBV12-5 and TRBJ2-1; TRBD2 agrees at 15 bases. The sequenced sample was blood. CDR3 residues: CASYHSGTSGGEQFF. DNA of the CDR3: TGTGCTAGCTATCACTCCGGGACTAGCGGGGGGGAGCAGTTCTTC.